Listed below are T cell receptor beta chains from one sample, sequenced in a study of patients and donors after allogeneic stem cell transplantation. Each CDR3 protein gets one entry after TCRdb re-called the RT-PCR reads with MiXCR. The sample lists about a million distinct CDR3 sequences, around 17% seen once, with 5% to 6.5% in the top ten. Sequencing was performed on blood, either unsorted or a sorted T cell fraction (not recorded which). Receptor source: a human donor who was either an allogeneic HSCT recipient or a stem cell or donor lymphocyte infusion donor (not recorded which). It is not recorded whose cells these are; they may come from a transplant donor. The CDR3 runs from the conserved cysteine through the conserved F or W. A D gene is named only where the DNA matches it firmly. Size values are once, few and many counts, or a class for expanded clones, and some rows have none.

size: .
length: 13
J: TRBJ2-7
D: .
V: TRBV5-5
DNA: TGTGCCAGCAGCTTGAGAGGCATTTACGAGCAGTACTTC
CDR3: CASSLRGIYEQYF

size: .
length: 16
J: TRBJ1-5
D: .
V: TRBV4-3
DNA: TGCGCCAGCAGCCAACCTCGGGGTTGGAGGAGGCAGCCCCAGCATTTT
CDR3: CASSQPRGWRRQPQHF

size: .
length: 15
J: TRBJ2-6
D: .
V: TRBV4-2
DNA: TGTGCCAGCAGCCCCAGTGACTCTGGGGCCAACGTCCTGACTTTC
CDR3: CASSPSDSGANVLTF

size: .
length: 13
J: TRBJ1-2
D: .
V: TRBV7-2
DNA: TGTGCCAGCAGCGATGGATACATCTATGGCTACACCTTC
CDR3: CASSDGYIYGYTF

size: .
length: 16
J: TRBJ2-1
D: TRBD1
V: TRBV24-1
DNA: TGTGCCACCAGTGACCCGGACAGGGGGCGCGAGAATGAGCAGTTCTTC
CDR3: CATSDPDRGRENEQFF

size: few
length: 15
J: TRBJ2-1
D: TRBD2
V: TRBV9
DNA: TGTGCCAGCAGCATGACTAGCGGGATAATCAATGAGCAGTTCTTC
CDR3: CASSMTSGIINEQFF

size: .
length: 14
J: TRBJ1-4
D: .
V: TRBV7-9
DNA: TGTGCCAGCAGCCCTTCACGGGGGAGTGAAAAACTGTTTTTT
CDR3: CASSPSRGSEKLFF

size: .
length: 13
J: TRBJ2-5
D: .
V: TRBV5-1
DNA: TGCGCCAGCAGCATTACAGGGTTAGAGACCCAGTACTTC
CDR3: CASSITGLETQYF

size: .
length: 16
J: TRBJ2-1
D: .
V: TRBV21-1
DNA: TGTGCCAGCAGCAAAGCGCCAGTAAAAGGAGGCAATGAGCAGTTCTTC
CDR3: CASSKAPVKGGNEQFF

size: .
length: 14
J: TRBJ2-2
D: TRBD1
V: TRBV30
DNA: TGTGCCTGTCCTGGGACCCAGGGGGCCGGGGAGCTGTTTTTT
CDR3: CACPGTQGAGELFF

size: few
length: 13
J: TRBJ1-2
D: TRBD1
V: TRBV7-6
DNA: TGTGCCAGCAGCCTTGGGGACAGGCGTGGCTACACCTTC
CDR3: CASSLGDRRGYTF

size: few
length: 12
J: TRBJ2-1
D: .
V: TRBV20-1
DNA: TGCAGTGCTAGAGGGGTTGCGGAAGAGCAGTTCTTC
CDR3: CSARGVAEEQFF

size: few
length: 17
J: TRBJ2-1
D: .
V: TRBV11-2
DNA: TGTGCCAGCAGCTTCCCCTGGGGGCAGGGGTTGAGGGCTGAGCAGTTCTTC
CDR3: CASSFPWGQGLRAEQFF

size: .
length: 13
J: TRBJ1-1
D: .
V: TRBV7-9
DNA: TGTGCCAGCAGCGGAAAAACAGGCAGCGAAGCTTTCTTT
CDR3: CASSGKTGSEAFF

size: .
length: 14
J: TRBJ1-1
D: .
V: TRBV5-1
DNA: TGCGCCAGCAGCCCCAGGGGAGAACGCACTGAAGCTTTCTTT
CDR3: CASSPRGERTEAFF

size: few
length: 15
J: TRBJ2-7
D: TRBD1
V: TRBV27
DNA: TGTGCCAGCAGTCCCGAAGACAGGGTCATGGGCGAGCAGTACTTC
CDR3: CASSPEDRVMGEQYF

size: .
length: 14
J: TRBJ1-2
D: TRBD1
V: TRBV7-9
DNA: TGTGCCAGCAGAATGACAGGGGAATCCTATGGCTACACCTTC
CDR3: CASRMTGESYGYTF

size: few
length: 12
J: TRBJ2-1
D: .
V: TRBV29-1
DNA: TGCAGCGTTTCCGGGATACGGGATGAGCAGTTCTTC
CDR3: CSVSGIRDEQFF

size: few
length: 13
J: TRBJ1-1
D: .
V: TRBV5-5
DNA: TGTGCCAGCAGCTTGGGGTCTGGCTCTGAAGCTTTCTTT
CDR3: CASSLGSGSEAFF

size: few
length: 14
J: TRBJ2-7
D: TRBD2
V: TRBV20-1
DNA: TGCAGTGTTCAAAGGGCTAGCGGGAGGGGGGAGCAGTACTTC
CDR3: CSVQRASGRGEQYF

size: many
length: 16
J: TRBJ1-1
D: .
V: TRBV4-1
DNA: TGCGCCAGCAGCCAAGGACCGGGAGGACGGGGCACTGAAGCTTTCTTT
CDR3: CASSQGPGGRGTEAFF

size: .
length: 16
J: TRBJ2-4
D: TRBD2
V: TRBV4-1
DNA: TGCGCCAGCAGCCAAGACCCGGGACTAGGAGTAAACATTCAGTACTTC
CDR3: CASSQDPGLGVNIQYF